Listed below are T cell receptor beta chains from one sample, sequenced in a study of T-cell reconstitution after alpha-beta-depleted transplantation in children. TCRdb analysed the PCR reads with MiXCR anew, one entry per CDR3 protein. The data hold roughly 590,000 distinct CDR3 sequences, with approximately 17% observed a single time. The input for sequencing was PBMCs from the stem cell graft donor, taken from the stem cell graft. These receptors originate from a human donor who donated a stem cell graft to a child with acute myeloid leukemia. CDR3s include the opening cysteine and the closing phenylalanine or tryptophan. A D gene is named only where the DNA matches it firmly. Rows give clone size only sometimes, using once, few, many, or a class for an expanded clone.

D,J,size,V,CDR3,DNA
-,TRBJ2-5,-,TRBV20-1,CSALQGQETQYF,TGCAGTGCTTTACAGGGACAAGAGACCCAGTACTTC
-,TRBJ2-7,many,TRBV20-1,CSPADLYEQYF,TGCAGTCCGGCGGACCTCTACGAGCAGTACTTC
-,TRBJ1-1,-,TRBV7-2,CASSRSRMNTEAFF,TGTGCCAGCAGCCGCTCCAGGATGAACACTGAAGCTTTCTTT
TRBD1,TRBJ2-7,many,TRBV27,CASTGDSHEQYF,TGTGCCAGCACCGGGGACAGCCACGAGCAGTACTTC
-,TRBJ2-5,-,TRBV30,CAWCSQETQYF,TGTGCCTGGTGCAGCCAAGAGACCCAGTACTTC
TRBD1,TRBJ2-5,-,TRBV25-1,CASSEDRVPYQETQYF,TGTGCCAGCAGTGAGGACAGGGTGCCGTACCAAGAGACCCAGTACTTC
TRBD1,TRBJ2-3,-,TRBV12-3/TRBV12-4,CANSPGTGADTQYF,TGTGCCAACTCTCCCGGGACAGGGGCAGATACGCAGTATTTT
TRBD1,TRBJ1-2,many,TRBV7-2,CASSARQGTYGYTF,TGTGCCAGCAGCGCTAGACAGGGAACCTATGGCTACACCTTC
-,TRBJ2-7,few,TRBV7-2,CASSLGGAVSEQYF,TGTGCCAGCAGCTTAGGTGGGGCGGTGAGCGAGCAGTACTTC
-,TRBJ2-1,many,TRBV7-2,CASSLLAGALNEQFF,TGTGCCAGCAGCTTACTGGCGGGGGCCCTTAATGAGCAGTTCTTC
-,TRBJ2-3,-,TRBV6-1,CASSDPPIITDTQYF,TGTGCCAGCAGTGACCCGCCAATTATCACAGATACGCAGTATTTT
-,TRBJ2-3,many,TRBV20-1,CSACPEGLVTDTQYF,TGCAGTGCCTGCCCCGAAGGGCTAGTCACAGATACGCAGTATTTT
TRBD2,TRBJ2-5,-,TRBV20-1,CSAHPPGLVSEGETQYF,TGCAGTGCCCATCCTCCGGGACTAGTGTCGGAGGGGGAGACCCAGTACTTC
-,TRBJ2-1,many,TRBV20-1,CSARELGHSNEQFF,TGCAGTGCTAGAGAATTGGGACATAGCAATGAGCAGTTCTTC
-,TRBJ2-6,few,TRBV20-1,CSARDYGEYSGANVLTF,TGCAGTGCTAGAGATTATGGGGAATACTCTGGGGCCAACGTCCTGACTTTC
-,TRBJ1-1,-,TRBV29-1,CSDSENTEAFF,TGCAGCGACTCCGAGAACACTGAAGCTTTCTTT
TRBD1,TRBJ2-1,many,TRBV20-1,CSAHGVHRGVSYSYNEQFF,TGCAGTGCTCATGGGGTTCACAGGGGAGTATCGTACTCCTACAATGAGCAGTTCTTC
-,TRBJ1-3,-,TRBV11-3,CASSPAGGNTIYF,TGTGCCAGCAGCCCGGCGGGAGGAAACACCATATATTTT
TRBD2,TRBJ2-3,few,TRBV5-1,CASSRGDGRDTQYF,TGCGCCAGCAGCCGGGGGGACGGGCGAGATACGCAGTATTTT
-,TRBJ2-1,-,TRBV6-5,CASSYGARLSAEFF,TGTGCCAGCAGTTACGGTGCACGACTATCCGCGGAGTTCTTC
TRBD2,TRBJ2-1,few,TRBV12-3/TRBV12-4,CASSPTSGLFNEQFF,TGTGCCAGCAGCCCAACTAGCGGGCTATTCAATGAGCAGTTCTTC
-,TRBJ2-7,many,TRBV7-2,CASSLDTGQALYEQYF,TGTGCCAGCAGCTTAGATACAGGCCAGGCTCTCTACGAGCAGTACTTC
TRBD1,TRBJ1-2,-,TRBV4-3,CASKDRAGNYGYTF,TGCGCCAGCAAGGACAGGGCCGGTAACTATGGCTACACCTTC
TRBD1,TRBJ1-2,many,TRBV6-4,CASSPRGDRANYGYTF,TGTGCCAGCTCCCCCCGGGGGGACAGGGCTAACTATGGCTACACCTTC
-,TRBJ2-5,many,TRBV20-1,CSAREARVGETQYF,TGCAGTGCTAGAGAAGCAAGGGTCGGGGAGACCCAGTACTTC
-,TRBJ2-2,few,TRBV7-6,CASSFTGPTGELFF,TGTGCCAGCAGCTTCACAGGGCCCACCGGGGAGCTGTTTTTT
-,TRBJ1-1,few,TRBV20-1,CSADPGQGDTEAFF,TGCAGTGCTGACCCGGGACAAGGGGACACTGAAGCTTTCTTT
-,TRBJ2-5,few,TRBV12-3/TRBV12-4,CASSLVVETQYF,TGTGCCAGCAGTTTGGTGGTAGAGACCCAGTACTTC
TRBD2,TRBJ2-7,few,TRBV7-2,CASSWTGGEQYF,TGTGCCAGCAGCTGGACGGGAGGGGAGCAGTACTTC
TRBD2,TRBJ2-5,few,TRBV9,CASSLAGFGETQYF,TGTGCCAGCAGCTTAGCGGGGTTTGGAGAGACCCAGTACTTC
TRBD1,TRBJ1-4,few,TRBV11-2,CASSSDRTGGEKLFF,TGTGCCAGCAGCTCGGATCGGACAGGGGGGGAAAAACTGTTTTTT
-,TRBJ1-5,many,TRBV12-3/TRBV12-4,CASSRRGDQPQHF,TGTGCCAGCAGCCGGAGGGGGGATCAGCCCCAGCATTTT
-,TRBJ1-1,-,TRBV12-3/TRBV12-4,CASSLVPGGGETEAFF,TGTGCCAGCAGTTTAGTTCCGGGTGGGGGGGAGACTGAAGCTTTCTTT
-,TRBJ2-1,few,TRBV9,CASSVGETGVIGEQFF,TGTGCCAGCAGCGTAGGAGAGACTGGGGTGATTGGTGAGCAGTTCTTC
-,TRBJ2-1,-,TRBV20-1,CSALRRDLGWEFF,TGCAGTGCTTTGCGCCGGGACCTCGGGTGGGAGTTCTTC
-,TRBJ1-6,-,TRBV12-3/TRBV12-4,CASSPGNGSPLHF,TGTGCCAGCAGTCCGGGAAATGGTTCACCCCTCCACTTT
-,TRBJ2-3,few,TRBV5-1,CASSPMAGSTDTQYF,TGCGCCAGCAGCCCAATGGCAGGGAGCACAGATACGCAGTATTTT
-,TRBJ1-5,-,TRBV6-1,CASSHEGFNQPQHF,TGTGCCAGCAGCCACGAGGGGTTCAATCAGCCCCAGCATTTT
TRBD2,TRBJ2-1,many,TRBV6-5,CASSYSTSGGAGEQFF,TGTGCCAGCAGTTACTCGACCAGCGGGGGGGCCGGGGAGCAGTTCTTC
-,TRBJ1-1,few,TRBV25-1,CASRTAGNQGGAFF,TGTGCCAGCAGAACTGCCGGAAATCAGGGAGGAGCTTTCTTT
-,TRBJ1-1,few,TRBV20-1,CSAPRRGGITEAFF,TGCAGTGCTCCCCGAAGGGGGGGGATCACTGAAGCTTTCTTT
-,TRBJ1-4,-,TRBV12-3/TRBV12-4,CASSLRQATNEKLFF,TGTGCCAGCAGTTTGAGACAGGCAACTAATGAAAAACTGTTTTTT
-,TRBJ1-5,few,TRBV12-3/TRBV12-4,CASSQTGPQPQHF,TGTGCCAGCAGCCAGACAGGTCCTCAGCCCCAGCATTTT
-,TRBJ2-2,-,TRBV24-1,CATSDLAGELFF,TGTGCCACCAGTGATTTAGCCGGGGAGCTGTTTTTT
-,TRBJ1-6,-,TRBV12-3/TRBV12-4,CASSLAIGGDSPLHF,TGTGCCAGCAGTTTAGCGATAGGAGGGGATTCACCCCTCCACTTT
-,TRBJ2-6,few,TRBV7-2,CASSFGLIALSGANVLTF,TGTGCCAGCAGCTTTGGGCTGATTGCGTTATCTGGGGCCAACGTCCTGACTTTC
TRBD1,TRBJ1-2,few,TRBV9,CASNQGAAYGYTF,TGTGCCAGCAACCAGGGGGCTGCCTATGGCTACACCTTC
TRBD2,TRBJ2-1,-,TRBV4-1,CASSQDSGPGRSEQFF,TGCGCCAGCAGCCAAGATTCGGGCCCCGGGAGGTCTGAGCAGTTCTTC
-,TRBJ1-2,-,TRBV7-8,CASTLNRAGSNYGYTF,TGTGCCAGCACCCTCAACAGGGCAGGTTCTAACTATGGCTACACCTTC
-,TRBJ1-2,many,TRBV27,CASKGEVEGYTF,TGTGCCAGTAAAGGGGAGGTCGAGGGCTACACCTTC
TRBD1,TRBJ1-5,-,TRBV18,CASRRDSPNQPQHF,TGTGCCAGCCGACGGGACAGTCCAAATCAGCCCCAGCATTTT
-,TRBJ2-5,few,TRBV5-1,CASGTRVGETQYF,TGCGCCAGCGGCACAAGGGTTGGGGAGACCCAGTACTTC
TRBD1,TRBJ2-3,many,TRBV20-1,CSEGTDTDTQYF,TGCAGCGAGGGGACAGACACAGATACGCAGTATTTT
-,TRBJ2-4,many,TRBV29-1,CSVDDGNGWQAKNIQYF,TGCAGCGTTGATGATGGAAATGGGTGGCAAGCCAAAAACATTCAGTACTTC